The 9 T cell receptor beta chains below were found in one sample sequenced in a study of cytomegalovirus exposure and HLA in healthy donors. With 60 Vbeta and 13 Jbeta primers, the PCR was carried out. Repertoires were generated with immunoSEQ multiplex PCR, while TCRdb's copy carries only in-frame clones and drops some. The sample includes tens of thousands of clones, about 80% of them seen just once. Input material: PBMCs. These receptors were collected from a man in his forties or fifties in good health and CMV-seronegative.

The chain recombines TRBV5-1 with TRBJ2-1, with D perhaps TRBD1 (6 bases). The V gene lost 4 bases and the J gene lost 5 bases, with 19 bases spanning the gap. This CDR3 comprises 16 residues. The V gene's germline CDR1 is SGHRS and CDR2 YFSETQ. The DNA of the CDR3 is TGCGCCAGCAGCCCCCGACCGGGACAACTTAACAATGAGCAGTTCTTC. This codes for CASSPRPGQLNNEQFF.

This clone was picked up a small number of times. J is TRBJ1-4 and V is TRBV27; 7 bases match TRBD1. The CDR3 covers 17 residues. Germline CDR1 MNHEY, CDR2 SMNVEV (reference sequence). V lost 4 bases, J lost 11 bases, and 19 bases stayed unmatched. This CDR3 reads CASSSYPQTGKMEKLFF. Written as DNA, the CDR3 is TGTGCCAGCAGTTCATACCCACAGACAGGGAAGATGGAGAAACTGTTTTTT.

The chain recombines TRBV11-1 with TRBJ2-7; D remains unclear. V was trimmed by 2 bases and J by 6 bases, leaving 11 bases between them. The CDR3 contains 13 residues. Germline loops: CDR1 SGHAT, CDR2 FQDESV (reference sequence). In DNA form, the CDR3 reads TGTGCCAGCAGCTTATCCGTCCGGAGCGAGCAGTACTTC. Its protein product is CASSLSVRSEQYF.

The rearrangement joins TRBV19 to TRBJ2-2; 13 bases fit TRBD2. This CDR3 spans 16 amino acids. J gave up 3 bases and V 4 bases, and 2 bases lay outside the gene matches. Germline V gives CDR1 LNHDA, CDR2 SQIVND (reference sequence). The CDR3 DNA reads as TGTGCCAGTAGTACGGGACTAGCGGGGCACACCGGGGAGCTGTTTTTT. This gives the protein CASSTGLAGHTGELFF.

A remark on this clone: Relative to the germline gene, one junction end is altered; a read error may explain this. The V and J genes are TRBV2 and TRBJ2-2, with 12 bases matching TRBD2. Germline CDR1 SNHLY, CDR2 FYNNEI. This CDR3 region has 16 residues. The CDR3 DNA reads as TGTGCCAGCAGTTCGACTAGCGGGGGAGTAGACCGGGGAGCTGTTTTT. Amino acids: CASSSTSGGVDRGAVF.

CDR3 nucleotide sequence: TGTGCCAGCAGCCCGGGACTAGCGGGGTTAGCCAAAAACATTCAGTACTTC. Translating gives CASSPGLAGLAKNIQYF. This chain connects TRBV14 to TRBJ2-4; 13 nucleotides line up with TRBD2. Germline V gene lookup returns CDR1 SGHDN and CDR2 FVKESK. The CDR3 runs 17 residues. J gave up 0 bases and V 4 bases, and 3 bases lay outside the gene matches.

The V call is TRBV9, the J call TRBJ2-3; 7 bases align to TRBD1. The CDR3 spans 15 residues. V shed 2 bases and J 5 bases; nucleotides not matched to a gene: 8. Germline V lookup: CDR1 SGDLS, CDR2 YYNGEE. DNA of the CDR3: TGTGCCAGCAGCGTTGGGGACAGATCGGGAGATACGCAGTATTTT. Its translation is CASSVGDRSGDTQYF.

This chain joins TRBV9 and TRBJ1-4; 9 bases are a match to TRBD1. Per the germline V gene, CDR1 is SGDLS and CDR2 is YYNGEE. V was clipped by 2 bases and J by 4 bases; unmatched bases: 0. The CDR3 has 14 amino acids. CDR3 protein: CASSVGQGNEKLFF. Written as DNA, the CDR3 is TGTGCCAGCAGCGTGGGACAGGGTAATGAAAAACTGTTTTTT.

The V gene is TRBV10-3, the J gene TRBJ2-2; no firm D call. This CDR3 spans 12 amino acids. The ends were cut back, 7 bases at V and 3 bases at J, with 6 bases in the middle. Germline V gene sequence: CDR1 ENHRY, CDR2 SYGVKD. CDR3 bases: TGTGCCATCAATGCGGACACCGGGGAGCTGTTTTTT. This translates into CAINADTGELFF.